The 5 T cell receptor beta chains below were found in one sample sequenced in a study of T cell repertoires in cytomegalovirus infection. TCRdb fed the reads into MiXCR, producing one record per CDR3 protein. The data show 400,000 or so distinct CDR3 sequences, around 18% seen once. The sample consisted of PBMCs. The receptors originated from a human donor in good health (CMV status not recorded). Some clones in this sample may be carry-over from other donors' samples.

The table lists this clonotype with many counts. This chain uses TRBV7-2 with TRBJ2-3, with 8 bases fitting TRBD2. The trim removed 3 bases at V and 2 bases at J, leaving 10 bases unmatched. The CDR3 spans 17 residues. Germline V gene lookup returns CDR1 SGHTA and CDR2 FQGNSA. CDR3 DNA sequence: TGTGCCAGCAGCTTTGCGGGAGGCTTAGGGGACACAGATACGCAGTATTTT. Protein product: CASSFAGGLGDTDTQYF. Using reference TRBV7-2 and TRBJ2-3 for the parts outside the CDR3, the full variable domain is GAGVSQSPSNKVTEKGKDVELRCDPISGHTALYWYRQSLGQGLEFLIYFQGNSAPDKSGLPSDRFSAERTGGSVSTLTIQRTQQEDSAVYLCASSFAGGLGDTDTQYFGPGTRLTVL.

This clonotype was counted a few times. The chain is built from TRBV7-2 and TRBJ2-7, with TRBD2 matching 14 bases. The CDR3 totals 16 residues. V lost 1 base and J lost 3; bases outside the gene matches: 2. Germline V gives CDR1 SGHTA, CDR2 FQGNSA. The CDR3 sequence is CASSLGGLAGGYEQYF. DNA for the CDR3: TGTGCCAGCAGCTTAGGAGGACTAGCGGGGGGCTACGAGCAGTACTTC.

In this sample, this clonotype turned up many times. This chain uses TRBV7-8 with TRBJ1-1; perhaps TRBD1 as D (5 bases). V lost 5 bases, J lost 6 bases, and 19 bases lay in between. Germline V gene data show CDR1 as SGHVS and CDR2 as FQNEAQ. The CDR3 is 15 amino acids. CDR3 region: CASSPRESGAPEAFF. The CDR3 DNA reads as TGTGCCAGCAGCCCCCGGGAAAGTGGGGCCCCTGAAGCTTTCTTT.

This clonotype was counted ten times or more. This sequence joins TRBV11-2 and TRBJ2-3; tentative D call: TRBD2 (6 bases). The CDR3 is 16 amino acids. The ends were cut back, 1 base at V and 6 bases at J, with 17 bases in the middle. Germline-derived CDR1 and CDR2 are SGHAT and FQNNGV. CDR3 in DNA: TGTGCCAGCAGCTTAGGGGCGGGGCCAAACTGGGATACGCAGTATTTT. Protein product: CASSLGAGPNWDTQYF.

The CDR3 region has the DNA TGCGCCAGCAGCCAAGATAACGCCGGGGAGCTGTTTTTT. Translating gives CASSQDNAGELFF. The V call is TRBV4-3, the J call TRBJ2-2; D remains ambiguous. In germline, CDR1 is LGHNA, CDR2 YSLEER. The V and J ends lost 0 bases and 6 bases respectively, with 5 bases between them. This CDR3 is 13 amino acids long.